This TCR beta chain was found in a study of T cells after yellow fever vaccination. TCRdb re-called the 5' RACE reads through MiXCR, storing one row per CDR3 protein. The profile shows approximately 580,000 distinct CDR3 sequences, about a sixth of them singletons. For this clonotype: No antigen is known for it.

Findings and caveats of the study: Of the clonotypes, a small share occurred in both CD4 and CD8 compartments.

The receptor's source is a man aged 18 to 35 who received the YFV17D yellow fever vaccine. The material was PBMCs, obtained 5 to 6 days after the first yellow fever vaccination.

The CDR3 loop is CGGQGSGQGEDTQYF. CDR3 nucleotides: TGCGGGGGACAGGGTTCGGGACAGGGGGAAGATACGCAGTATTTT. The rearrangement links TRBV20-1 to TRBJ2-3; the match to TRBD1 covers 11 bases. The CDR3 length is 15 residues. From germline, CDR1 is DFQATT and CDR2 SNEGSKA (reference sequence).